The 4 T cell receptor beta chains reported below all come from one sample, sequenced in a study of T cells after yellow fever vaccination. Each CDR3 protein gets one entry after TCRdb re-called the 5' RACE reads with MiXCR. Counted here are about 300,000 distinct CDR3 sequences, around 4.1% occurring once; the ten biggest clones make up less than 25%. The source was PBMCs, collected 5 days after the yellow fever booster vaccination. Source of these receptors: a man between 18 and 35 years old who received the YFV17D yellow fever vaccine.

This clonotype came up a few times. V is TRBV12-3 or TRBV12-4 and J is TRBJ1-3; a weak D match, TRBD1 (5 bases). CDR3 length equals 15 residues. The V end was cut by 6 bases, the J end by 3 bases, with 15 bases between. The CDR3 DNA sequence: TGTGCCAGCAGCCCCCGGGGGAACCTTGGAAACACCATATATTTT. Translated, it gives CASSPRGNLGNTIYF.

This clonotype was found many times. The rearrangement links TRBV6-6 to TRBJ1-2; 7 bases agree with TRBD1. Per the germline V gene, CDR1 is MNHNY and CDR2 is SVGAGI (reference sequence). CDR3 length: 15 amino acids. V lost 7 bases to trimming and J lost 0 bases; unmatched junction nucleotides: 8. The CDR3 DNA reads TGTGCCAGCACCGAGGGGGCGGTGACTAACTATGGCTACACCTTC. This sequence encodes CASTEGAVTNYGYTF.

This chain connects TRBV19 to TRBJ1-3; the D is unclear. The CDR3 covers 13 residues. Trimming stripped 5 bases from V and 2 bases from J, with 7 bases between. The germline V gene encodes CDR1 LNHDA and CDR2 SQIVND (reference sequence). The DNA for the CDR3 is TGTGCCAGTAGTCCCTGGACTGGAAACACCATATATTTT. It is translated as CASSPWTGNTIYF.

The table lists this clonotype with a few counts. The chain couples TRBV20-1 to TRBJ2-3; TRBD2 aligns across 10 bases. CDR1 DFQATT and CDR2 SNEGSKA come from the germline V gene (reference sequence). With 0 bases clipped from V and 8 bases from J, the junction kept 11 bases outside the gene matches. This CDR3 has 16 amino acids. The CDR3 sequence: CSARDLASGGYRTQYF. The CDR3 DNA sequence: TGCAGTGCTAGAGATTTGGCTAGCGGGGGTTACCGTACGCAGTATTTT.